Listed below are T cell receptor beta chains from one sample, sequenced in a study of blood T cell repertoires in COVID-19. The protocol was immunoSEQ multiplex PCR, while the TCRdb copy is restricted to in-frame clones and leaves out a portion. The repertoire holds about 160,000 clones, with 92% as singletons. Source material: peripheral blood. Receptors originate from a man aged 25 to 45 with COVID-19, enrolled during active disease. Both conserved end residues are part of each CDR3. The D gene is left open where the match is weak. Size is omitted from some rows. Given values are once, few, many or a class for expanded clones.

CDR3 DNA	CDR3 protein	clone size	D gene	V gene	J gene
TGTGCCAGCAGTTACCTCCTAGCGGGAGGGCCCTACACCGGGGAGCTGTTTTTT	CASSYLLAGGPYTGELFF	once	TRBD2	TRBV6-2/TRBV6-3	TRBJ2-2
TGTGCCAGCAGCATAGGCACAGGGGCCAACTATGGCTACACCTTC	CASSIGTGANYGYTF	few	TRBD1	TRBV7-9	TRBJ1-2
TGTGCCAGCAGCATTTGGACAGGGAGGTACGAGCAGTACTTC	CASSIWTGRYEQYF	.	TRBD1	TRBV5-4	TRBJ2-7
TGTGCCAGCAGTTTATACAGGGCGAAATACGAGCAGTACTTC	CASSLYRAKYEQYF	.	.	TRBV28	TRBJ2-7
TGTGCCAGCAGCCCCATGGATGTAAGCGGTTATTACAATGAGCAGTTCTTC	CASSPMDVSGYYNEQFF	.	.	TRBV7-9	TRBJ2-1
TGTGCCAGCAGCTTAGAATCCCGAGGTGGGAGTGGCTACACCTTC	CASSLESRGGSGYTF	few	.	TRBV7-2	TRBJ1-2
TGCAGCGTTGGGCAGGCGGGGGGCTACACCTTC	CSVGQAGGYTF	.	.	TRBV29-1	TRBJ1-2
TGTGCCAGCAGCCAATCAGGGGGCAGGGCTTTCTTT	CASSQSGGRAFF	.	TRBD1	TRBV14	TRBJ1-1
TGTGCCACCAGCAGAGGCCCTAATGGCAGGGAAGAATCACCCCTCCACTTT	CATSRGPNGREESPLHF	.	.	TRBV15	TRBJ1-6
TGTGCCTGGAGTGTAGGGTCAGGGATTTACAATGAGCAGTTCTTC	CAWSVGSGIYNEQFF	.	.	TRBV30	TRBJ2-1
TGTGCCAGCAGTTCCCCGTTTAGCGGGGGTCTCTACGAGCAGTACTTC	CASSSPFSGGLYEQYF	.	TRBD2	TRBV6-5	TRBJ2-7
TGTGCCAGCAGCTCCAGCGTATATGGCTACACCTTC	CASSSSVYGYTF	.	.	TRBV6-5	TRBJ1-2
TGTGCCAGCAGCCAAGTGCTAGCGGGAGGAGTGGACACCGGGGAGCTGTTTTTT	CASSQVLAGGVDTGELFF	.	TRBD2	TRBV3-1/TRBV3-2	TRBJ2-2
TGTGCCAGCAGCTTGACAGGGGGAGTGCGGGAGCAGTACTTC	CASSLTGGVREQYF	.	TRBD1	TRBV7-3	TRBJ2-7
TGTGCCAGCAGCTTTGGACTAGCGGTAGATACGCAGTATTTT	CASSFGLAVDTQYF	.	TRBD2	TRBV7-3	TRBJ2-3